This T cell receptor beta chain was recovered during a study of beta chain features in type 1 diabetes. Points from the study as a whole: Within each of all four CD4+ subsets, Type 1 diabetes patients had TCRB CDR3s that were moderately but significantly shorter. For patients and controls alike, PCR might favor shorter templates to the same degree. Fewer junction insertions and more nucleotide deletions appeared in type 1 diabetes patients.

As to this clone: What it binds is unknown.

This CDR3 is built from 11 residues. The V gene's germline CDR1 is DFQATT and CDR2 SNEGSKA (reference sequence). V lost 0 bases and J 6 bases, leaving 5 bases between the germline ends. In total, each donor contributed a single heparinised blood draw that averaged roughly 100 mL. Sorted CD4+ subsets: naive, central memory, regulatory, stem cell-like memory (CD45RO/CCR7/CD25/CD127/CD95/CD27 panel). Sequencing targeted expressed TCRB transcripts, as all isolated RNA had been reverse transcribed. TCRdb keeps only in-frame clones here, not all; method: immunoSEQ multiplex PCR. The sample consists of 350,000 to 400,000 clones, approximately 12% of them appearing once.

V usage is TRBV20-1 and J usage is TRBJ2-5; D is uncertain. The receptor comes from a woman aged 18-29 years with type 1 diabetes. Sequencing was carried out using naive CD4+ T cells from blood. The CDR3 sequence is CSARDGQTQYF. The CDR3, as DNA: TGCAGTGCTAGAGATGGGCAGACCCAGTACTTC.